A selection of T cell receptor beta chains follows, all from one sample in a study of blood T cell repertoires in COVID-19. Only in-frame clones appear in the TCRdb table, and some are missing; sequencing was by immunoSEQ multiplex PCR. Of 130,000 to 150,000 clones detected, approximately 83% appear once; the ten largest clones hold around 3.1%. Sequenced material: peripheral blood. All receptors come from a woman older than 75 with acute or convalescent COVID-19. Each CDR3 is given with its conserved first and last residue. A D gene is named only where the DNA matches it firmly. Not all rows give a size; the values are once, few, many and, for expanded clones, a class.

d_gene: TRBD1
v_gene: TRBV11-2
j_gene: TRBJ2-1
abundance: -
CDR3nt: TGTGCCAGCAGCTCGGGGACAGGGCTCAATGAGCAGTTCTTC
CDR3aa: CASSSGTGLNEQFF

d_gene: TRBD1
v_gene: TRBV5-6
j_gene: TRBJ2-3
abundance: -
CDR3nt: TGTGCCAGCAGCCCCTACGGGACAGGGGGCTCAGATACGCAGTATTTT
CDR3aa: CASSPYGTGGSDTQYF

d_gene: TRBD2
v_gene: TRBV20-1
j_gene: TRBJ2-2
abundance: -
CDR3nt: TGCAGTGCCGCGGGGGTGGGGGAGCTGTTTTTT
CDR3aa: CSAAGVGELFF

d_gene: -
v_gene: TRBV19
j_gene: TRBJ1-5
abundance: -
CDR3nt: TGTGCCAGTAGTATCGGACAGAATAGCAATCAGCCCCAGCATTTT
CDR3aa: CASSIGQNSNQPQHF

d_gene: TRBD1
v_gene: TRBV2
j_gene: TRBJ1-2
abundance: -
CDR3nt: TGTGCCAGCATGGCAGGGGGCGCTGGCTATGGCTACACCTTC
CDR3aa: CASMAGGAGYGYTF

d_gene: -
v_gene: TRBV12-3/TRBV12-4
j_gene: TRBJ1-1
abundance: -
CDR3nt: TGTGCCAGCAGTTTGGGTCAGGGTTCTGAAGCTTTCTTT
CDR3aa: CASSLGQGSEAFF

d_gene: -
v_gene: TRBV30
j_gene: TRBJ1-2
abundance: few
CDR3nt: TGTGCCTGGACCGTAGGGGGTTATGGCTACACCTTC
CDR3aa: CAWTVGGYGYTF

d_gene: TRBD1
v_gene: TRBV5-1
j_gene: TRBJ1-2
abundance: -
CDR3nt: TGCGCCAGCAGCTTGTACACAGGGGCCGGAACTAACTATGGCTACACCTTC
CDR3aa: CASSLYTGAGTNYGYTF

d_gene: TRBD1
v_gene: TRBV5-1
j_gene: TRBJ1-2
abundance: -
CDR3nt: TGCGCCAGCAGCGCCACAGGGGACTATGGCTACACCTTC
CDR3aa: CASSATGDYGYTF

d_gene: -
v_gene: TRBV7-2
j_gene: TRBJ2-3
abundance: few
CDR3nt: TGTGCCAGCAGCTTAGTAGCGCGACGCACAGATACGCAGTATTTT
CDR3aa: CASSLVARRTDTQYF

d_gene: TRBD2
v_gene: TRBV4-1
j_gene: TRBJ2-2
abundance: -
CDR3nt: TGCGCCAGCAGCCAAGATGAGTTACGGCGGGGGGGCGGGGAGCTGTTTTTT
CDR3aa: CASSQDELRRGGGELFF

d_gene: -
v_gene: TRBV24-1
j_gene: TRBJ1-5
abundance: -
CDR3nt: TGTGCCACCTCCGGACCGGGAAGCAATCAGCCCCAGCATTTT
CDR3aa: CATSGPGSNQPQHF

d_gene: TRBD2
v_gene: TRBV10-1
j_gene: TRBJ2-1
abundance: -
CDR3nt: TGCGCCAGCAGTGAGGTCAGCGGGGGGGCACATGAGCAGTTCTTC
CDR3aa: CASSEVSGGAHEQFF

d_gene: TRBD2
v_gene: TRBV9
j_gene: TRBJ2-2
abundance: -
CDR3nt: TGTGCCAGCACCCGTCTAGCGGGGGTTGGAACCGGGGAGCTGTTTTTT
CDR3aa: CASTRLAGVGTGELFF

d_gene: TRBD1
v_gene: TRBV6-2/TRBV6-3
j_gene: TRBJ1-4
abundance: -
CDR3nt: TGTGCCAGCAGTTACTTGCTGGACAGGGGGGGATCCGCAACTAATGAAAAACTGTTTTTT
CDR3aa: CASSYLLDRGGSATNEKLFF

d_gene: TRBD1
v_gene: TRBV7-9
j_gene: TRBJ2-2
abundance: -
CDR3nt: TGTGCCAGCAGCTGGGACAGGGGGCGTGGCGGGGAGCTGTTTTTT
CDR3aa: CASSWDRGRGGELFF

d_gene: -
v_gene: TRBV19
j_gene: TRBJ1-1
abundance: few
CDR3nt: TGTGCCAGTAGTATAGCCAGAGGAAACACTGAAGCTTTCTTT
CDR3aa: CASSIARGNTEAFF

d_gene: -
v_gene: TRBV30
j_gene: TRBJ1-2
abundance: -
CDR3nt: TGTGCCTGGAGTCAGGGGATGGACTATGGCTACACCTTC
CDR3aa: CAWSQGMDYGYTF

d_gene: -
v_gene: TRBV4-1
j_gene: TRBJ2-3
abundance: -
CDR3nt: TGCGCCAGCAGCCAAGCGGCGGGACTCGGCACAGATACGCAGTATTTT
CDR3aa: CASSQAAGLGTDTQYF

d_gene: -
v_gene: TRBV6-6
j_gene: TRBJ1-1
abundance: -
CDR3nt: TGTGCCAGCAGCCTCCCTCGCCGAGGGACTGAAGCTTTCTTT
CDR3aa: CASSLPRRGTEAFF

d_gene: TRBD2
v_gene: TRBV11-2
j_gene: TRBJ2-1
abundance: -
CDR3nt: TGTGCCAGCAGCGCTCGACTAGCATCCTACAATGAGCAGTTCTTC
CDR3aa: CASSARLASYNEQFF